This record covers a single T cell receptor (beta chain). The participants were between about 18 and 90 years old and came from 24 US areas. Participants were placed into cohorts based on the clinical history they reported. This entry belongs to a study of blood T cell repertoires in COVID-19. Study in general: The origin of the acute and convalescent COVID-19 samples was the United States, Italy and Spain.

TCRdb's table, derived via immunoSEQ multiplex PCR, lists solely in-frame clones and lacks some. Of some 330,000 clones in the sample, roughly 90% were seen once. The clonotype originates from a woman between 25 and 40 years old who had recovered from COVID-19. The sequenced material came from PBMCs or T cells enriched from blood (not recorded which).

The CDR3 loop is CASSVGGGGTYEQYF. The CDR3 DNA is TGTGCCAGCAGCGTAGGTGGGGGGGGAACCTACGAGCAGTACTTC. The V call is TRBV9, the J call TRBJ2-7, with TRBD2 identical over 7 bases. The ends lost 0 bases at V and 2 bases at J; junction bases unmatched: 5. The CDR3 contains 15 residues. CDR1 and CDR2 (germline): SGDLS, YYNGEE.